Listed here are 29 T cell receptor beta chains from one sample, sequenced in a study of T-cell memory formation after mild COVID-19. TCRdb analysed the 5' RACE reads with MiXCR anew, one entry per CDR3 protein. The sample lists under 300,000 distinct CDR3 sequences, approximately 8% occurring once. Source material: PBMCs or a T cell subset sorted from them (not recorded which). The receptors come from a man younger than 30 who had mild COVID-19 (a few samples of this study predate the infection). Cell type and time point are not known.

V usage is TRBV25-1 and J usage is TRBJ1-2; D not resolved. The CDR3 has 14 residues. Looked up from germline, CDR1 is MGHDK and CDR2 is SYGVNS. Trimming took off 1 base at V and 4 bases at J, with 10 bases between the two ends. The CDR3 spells CASSELTEGYGYTF. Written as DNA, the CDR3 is TGTGCCAGCAGTGAATTAACGGAGGGCTATGGCTACACCTTC.

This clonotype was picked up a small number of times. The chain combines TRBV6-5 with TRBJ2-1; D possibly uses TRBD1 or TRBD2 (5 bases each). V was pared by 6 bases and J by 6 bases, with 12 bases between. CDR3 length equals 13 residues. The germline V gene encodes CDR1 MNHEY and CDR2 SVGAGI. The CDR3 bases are TGTGCCAGCAGACCGGGACCGAGCAATGAGCAGTTCTTC. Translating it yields CASRPGPSNEQFF.

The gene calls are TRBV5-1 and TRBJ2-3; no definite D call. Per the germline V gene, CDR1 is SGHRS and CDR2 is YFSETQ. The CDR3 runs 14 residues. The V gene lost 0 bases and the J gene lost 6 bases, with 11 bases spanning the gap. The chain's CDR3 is CASSLAAARDTQYF. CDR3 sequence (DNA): TGCGCCAGCAGCTTGGCGGCGGCTCGGGATACGCAGTATTTT.

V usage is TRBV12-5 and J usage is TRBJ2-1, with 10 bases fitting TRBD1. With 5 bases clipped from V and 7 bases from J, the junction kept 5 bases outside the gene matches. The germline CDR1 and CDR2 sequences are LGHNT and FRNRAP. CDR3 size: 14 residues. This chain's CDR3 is CASGLTDRGNEQFF. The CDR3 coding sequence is TGTGCTAGTGGTCTGACGGACAGGGGGAATGAGCAGTTCTTC.

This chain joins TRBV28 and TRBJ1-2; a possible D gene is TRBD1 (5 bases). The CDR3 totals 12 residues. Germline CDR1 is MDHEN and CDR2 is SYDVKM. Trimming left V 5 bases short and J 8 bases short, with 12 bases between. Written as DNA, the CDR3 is TGTGCCAGCAGTAGCAGGGATGGCGGCTACACCTTC. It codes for CASSSRDGGYTF.

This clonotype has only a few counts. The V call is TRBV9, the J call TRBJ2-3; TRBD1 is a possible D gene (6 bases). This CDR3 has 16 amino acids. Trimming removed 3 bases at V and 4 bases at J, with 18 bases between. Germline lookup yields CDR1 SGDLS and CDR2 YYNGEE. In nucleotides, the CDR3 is TGTGCCAGCAGCGCTGAGACAGGCCAAAGGGCAGATACGCAGTATTTT. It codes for CASSAETGQRADTQYF.

As DNA, the CDR3 is TGCAGCGCCATCGGTCAGAGCCTCTACGAGCAGTACGTC. Translating it yields CSAIGQSLYEQYV. This sequence joins TRBV29-1 and TRBJ2-7; D is ambiguous. Germline assignment: CDR1 SQVTM and CDR2 ANQGSEA. The CDR3 spans 13 residues. Deletions cut 7 bases from V and 3 bases from J, with 16 bases between.

CDR3 sequence reads: CASSLGQGKETQYF. The DNA for the CDR3 is TGTGCCAGCAGCTTAGGCCAGGGCAAGGAGACCCAGTACTTC. The V and J genes are TRBV7-2 and TRBJ2-5; a weak D match, TRBD1 (5 bases). The CDR3 is 14 residues long. Germline CDR1 SGHTA, CDR2 FQGNSA. V shed 1 base and J shed 5 bases, with 11 bases lying between them.

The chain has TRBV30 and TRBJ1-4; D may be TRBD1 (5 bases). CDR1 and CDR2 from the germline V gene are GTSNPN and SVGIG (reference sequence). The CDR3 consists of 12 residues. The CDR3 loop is CAARTGGEKLFF. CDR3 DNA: TGTGCTGCTAGAACCGGGGGGGAAAAACTGTTTTTT.

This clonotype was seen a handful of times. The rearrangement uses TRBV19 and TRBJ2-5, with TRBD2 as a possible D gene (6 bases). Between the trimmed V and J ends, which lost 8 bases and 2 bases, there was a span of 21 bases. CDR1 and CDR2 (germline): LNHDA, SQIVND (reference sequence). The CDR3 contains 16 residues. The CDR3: CASGTGGRREQETQYF. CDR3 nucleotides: TGTGCCAGTGGGACCGGGGGACGTCGGGAGCAAGAGACCCAGTACTTC.

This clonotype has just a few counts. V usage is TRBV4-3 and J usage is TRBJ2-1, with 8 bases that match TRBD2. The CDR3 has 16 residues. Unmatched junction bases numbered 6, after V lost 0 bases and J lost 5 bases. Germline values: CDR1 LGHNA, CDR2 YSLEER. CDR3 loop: CASSQEVRGGHNEQFF. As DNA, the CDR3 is TGCGCCAGCAGCCAAGAGGTCCGGGGGGGACACAATGAGCAGTTCTTC.

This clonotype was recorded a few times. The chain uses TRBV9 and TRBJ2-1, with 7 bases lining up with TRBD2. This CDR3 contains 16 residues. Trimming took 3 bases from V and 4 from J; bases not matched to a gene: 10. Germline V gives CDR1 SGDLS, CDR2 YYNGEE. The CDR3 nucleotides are TGTGCCAGCAGCGCTTCCTGGCGGGGGATTTACAATGAGCAGTTCTTC. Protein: CASSASWRGIYNEQFF.

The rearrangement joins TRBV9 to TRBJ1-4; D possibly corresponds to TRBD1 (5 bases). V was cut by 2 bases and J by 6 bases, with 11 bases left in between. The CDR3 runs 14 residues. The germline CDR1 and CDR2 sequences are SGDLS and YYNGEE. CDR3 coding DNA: TGTGCCAGCAGCGTGTCAGGGAACCATGAAAAACTGTTTTTT. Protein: CASSVSGNHEKLFF.

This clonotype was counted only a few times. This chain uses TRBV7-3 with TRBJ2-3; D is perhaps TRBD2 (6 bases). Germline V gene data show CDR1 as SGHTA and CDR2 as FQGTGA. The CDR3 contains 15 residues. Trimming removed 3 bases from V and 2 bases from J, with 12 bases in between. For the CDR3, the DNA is TGTGCCAGCAGCTTCGGACTATTTGCCACAGATACGCAGTATTTT. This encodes CASSFGLFATDTQYF.

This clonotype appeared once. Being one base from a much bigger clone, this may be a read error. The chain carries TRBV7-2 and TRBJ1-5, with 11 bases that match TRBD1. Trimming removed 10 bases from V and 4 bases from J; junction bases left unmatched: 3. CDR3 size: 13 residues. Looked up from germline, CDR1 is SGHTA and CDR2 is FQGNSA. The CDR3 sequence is CANRDRGNQPQHF. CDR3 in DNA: TGTGCCAACCGGGACAGGGGGAATCAGCCCCAGCATTTT.

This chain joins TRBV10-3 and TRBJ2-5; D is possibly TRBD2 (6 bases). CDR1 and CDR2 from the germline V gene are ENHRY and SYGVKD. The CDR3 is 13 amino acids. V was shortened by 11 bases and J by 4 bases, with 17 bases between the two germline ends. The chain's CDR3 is CASGGDLGETQYF. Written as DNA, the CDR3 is TGTGCCTCAGGCGGGGATCTGGGAGAGACCCAGTACTTC.

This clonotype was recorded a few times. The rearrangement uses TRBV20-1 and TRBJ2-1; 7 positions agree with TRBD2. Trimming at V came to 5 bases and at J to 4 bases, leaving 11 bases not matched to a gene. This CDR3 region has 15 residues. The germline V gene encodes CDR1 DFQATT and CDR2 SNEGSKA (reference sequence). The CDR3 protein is CSAGKGSGQYNEQFF. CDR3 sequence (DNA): TGCAGTGCTGGGAAAGGTAGCGGGCAATACAATGAGCAGTTCTTC.

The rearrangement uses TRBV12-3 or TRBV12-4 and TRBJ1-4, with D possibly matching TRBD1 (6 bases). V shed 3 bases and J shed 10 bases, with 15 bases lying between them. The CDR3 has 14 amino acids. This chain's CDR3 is CASSFIGGRPKLFF. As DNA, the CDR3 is TGTGCCAGCAGTTTTATCGGGGGGCGGCCAAAACTGTTTTTT.

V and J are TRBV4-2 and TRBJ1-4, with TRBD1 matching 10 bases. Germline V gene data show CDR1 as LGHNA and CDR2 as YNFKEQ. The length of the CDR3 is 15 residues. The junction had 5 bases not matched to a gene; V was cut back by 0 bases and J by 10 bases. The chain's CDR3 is CASSQERTGGVKLFF. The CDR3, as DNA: TGTGCCAGCAGCCAAGAAAGGACAGGGGGAGTAAAACTGTTTTTT.

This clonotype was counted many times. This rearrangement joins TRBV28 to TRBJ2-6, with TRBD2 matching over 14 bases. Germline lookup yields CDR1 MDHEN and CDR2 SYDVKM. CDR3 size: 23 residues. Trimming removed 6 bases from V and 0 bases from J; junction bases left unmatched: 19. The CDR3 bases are TGTGCCAGCAGCCCCCGTAGGGGCCCGGGACTAGCGGGGGTAATCTCTGGGGCCAACGTCCTGACTTTC. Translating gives CASSPRRGPGLAGVISGANVLTF.

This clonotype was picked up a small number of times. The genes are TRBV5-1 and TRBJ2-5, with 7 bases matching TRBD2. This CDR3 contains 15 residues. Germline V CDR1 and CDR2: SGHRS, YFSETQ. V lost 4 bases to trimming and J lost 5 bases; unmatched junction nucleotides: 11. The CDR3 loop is CASSPILGGYETQYF. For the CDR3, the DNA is TGCGCCAGCAGCCCTATCTTGGGGGGGTACGAGACCCAGTACTTC.

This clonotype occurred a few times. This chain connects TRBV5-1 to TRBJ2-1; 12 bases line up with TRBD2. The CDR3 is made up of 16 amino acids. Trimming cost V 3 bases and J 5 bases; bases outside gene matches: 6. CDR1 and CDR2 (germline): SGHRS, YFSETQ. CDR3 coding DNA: TGCGCCAGCAGCTCGCTAGCGGGGGGGCTAAACAATGAGCAGTTCTTC. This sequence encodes CASSSLAGGLNNEQFF.

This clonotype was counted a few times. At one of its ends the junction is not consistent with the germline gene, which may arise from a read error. The CDR3 sequence is CAIGWLSTEIF. Here the CDR3 DNA reads TGTGCCATCGGCTGGTTGTCGACGGAGATCTTC. The chain is built from TRBV7-2 and TRBJ2-1; the D is unclear. Germline values: CDR1 SGHTA, CDR2 FQGNSA. CDR3 size: 11 residues.

CDR3 region: CASSSDRARGNEQFF. The CDR3 nucleotides are TGTGCCAGCAGCTCAGACAGGGCGCGAGGAAATGAGCAGTTCTTC. This chain links TRBV7-2 with TRBJ2-1; 7 bases agree with TRBD1. Germline V gene data show CDR1 as SGHTA and CDR2 as FQGNSA. This CDR3 has 15 residues. J was trimmed by 7 bases and V by 4 bases; bases with no gene match: 10.

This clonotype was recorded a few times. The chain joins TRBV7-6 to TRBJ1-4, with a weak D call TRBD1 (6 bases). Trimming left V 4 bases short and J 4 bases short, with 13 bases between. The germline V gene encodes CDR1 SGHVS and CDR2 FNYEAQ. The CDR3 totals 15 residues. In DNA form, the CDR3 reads TGTGCCAGCAGCTCCCACAGGGATCGTAATGAAAAACTGTTTTTT. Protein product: CASSSHRDRNEKLFF.

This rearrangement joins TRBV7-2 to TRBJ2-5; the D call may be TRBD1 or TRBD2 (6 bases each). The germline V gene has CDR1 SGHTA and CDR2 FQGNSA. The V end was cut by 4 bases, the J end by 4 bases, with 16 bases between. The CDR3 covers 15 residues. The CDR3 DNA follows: TGTGCCAGCAGCTCCCCGGGGGCGCTCAGAGAGACCCAGTACTTC. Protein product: CASSSPGALRETQYF.

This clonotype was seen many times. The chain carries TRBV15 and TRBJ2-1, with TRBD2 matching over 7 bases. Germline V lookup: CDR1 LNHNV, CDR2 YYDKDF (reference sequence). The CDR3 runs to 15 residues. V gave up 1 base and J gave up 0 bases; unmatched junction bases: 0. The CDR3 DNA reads TGTGCCACCAGCAGAGCGGGGGGCTCCTACAATGAGCAGTTCTTC. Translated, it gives CATSRAGGSYNEQFF. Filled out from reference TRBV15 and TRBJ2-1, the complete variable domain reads DAMVIQNPRYQVTQFGKPVTLSCSQTLNHNVMYWYQQKSSQAPKLLFHYYDKDFNNEADTPDNFQSRRPNTSFCFLDIRSPGLGDTAMYLCATSRAGGSYNEQFFGPGTRLTVL.

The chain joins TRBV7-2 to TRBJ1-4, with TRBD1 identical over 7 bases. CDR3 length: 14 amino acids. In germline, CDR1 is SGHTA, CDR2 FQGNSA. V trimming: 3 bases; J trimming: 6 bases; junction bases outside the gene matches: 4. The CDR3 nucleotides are TGTGCCAGCAGCTTTCGACAGGGTGATGAAAAACTGTTTTTT. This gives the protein CASSFRQGDEKLFF.

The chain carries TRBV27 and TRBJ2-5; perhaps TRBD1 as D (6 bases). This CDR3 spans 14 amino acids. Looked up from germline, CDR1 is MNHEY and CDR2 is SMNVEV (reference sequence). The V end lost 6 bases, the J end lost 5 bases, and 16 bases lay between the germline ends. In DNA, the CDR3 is TGTGCCAGCAGACTGACAGGTCCCTCCGAGACCCAGTACTTC. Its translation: CASRLTGPSETQYF.